This T cell receptor (beta chain) was captured by sequencing in a study of T-cell reconstitution after alpha-beta-depleted transplantation in children (dated by TCRdb to about 2016). Notes on the research overall: Using TCR repertoire profiling, the study quantitatively followed how T-cell immune reconstitution unfolded in children after TCRalphabeta/CD19-depleted allogeneic hematopoietic cell transplantation.

The CDR3 holds 12 amino acids from the cysteine to the phenylalanine. This entry keeps only the CDR3 DNA: 36 bases, framed from base 1. The V end loses 6 bases and the J end loses 2 bases, and a stretch of 10 bases separates them. For CDR1 and CDR2, the germline V gene (reference sequence) lists DFQATT and SNEGSKA. With regard to this clonotype: It lacks a known antigen. No quality values exist for individual bases; no much larger clone is one base distant.

Receptor libraries were prepared by PCR. TCRdb lists the instrument as Illumina HiSeq 2500. TCR library preparation used molecular barcoding, with unique molecular identifiers applied to normalize quantification of the TCRbeta repertoire. TCRdb cleaned the public reads at Q25 with fastp, built clones with MiXCR and kept in-frame beta chains. Merged by CDR3 protein, the rows form single entries marked with the most common genes and DNA. For this sample the table gives 400,000 to 500,000 distinct CDR3 sequences, of which about a tenth were detected only once. Of the sample, 4.5% to 6% falls within the top ten clones.

Sequencing used PBMCs from the stem cell graft donor, obtained from the stem cell graft. The chain is encoded by TRBV20-1 joined to TRBJ1-1; the D gene assignment is ambiguous. The sequence derives from a human donor who donated a stem cell graft to a child with acute myeloid leukemia. The DNA sequence is as follows: TGCAGTGCCCCAGGACTCAACACTGAAGCTTTCTTT. This codes for CSAPGLNTEAFF.